This is a list of T cell receptor beta chains from one sample in a study of early T cells in non-severe SARS-CoV-2 infection. TCRdb reprocessed the 5' RACE reads with MiXCR, giving one entry per CDR3 protein. Of tens of thousands of distinct CDR3 sequences listed, about 15% were seen once; the top ten hold less than 7%. Sequenced sample: whole blood. The receptors shown here come from an adult who was a healthcare worker with PCR-confirmed SARS-CoV-2 infection or an uninfected control (not recorded which). The CDR3 runs from the conserved cysteine through the conserved F or W.

>TRBV3-1|TRBJ2-2
CASVGETNTGELFF
>TRBV24-1|TRBJ2-1
CATSDRLQGLAGGTNEQFF
>TRBV9|TRBJ2-3
CASGRETDTQYF
>TRBV6-2/TRBV6-3|TRBJ2-1
CASRPLGAGYNEQFF
>TRBV7-8|TRBJ2-1
CASSFSGRVGNEQFF
>TRBV10-2|TRBJ2-7
CASSQSPYEQYF
>TRBV13|TRBJ2-5
CASSRRTSGQETQYF
>TRBV29-1|TRBJ2-1
CSVEDLWYEQFF
>TRBV3-1|TRBJ2-5
CASSQSREGTQYF
>TRBV15|TRBJ2-2
CATSRDGSLGGELFF
>TRBV28|TRBJ2-1
CASRSPDSEQFF
>TRBV19|TRBJ1-5
CASSIGGNQPQHF
>TRBV24-1|TRBJ2-1
CATSEAGQPYNEQFF
>TRBV4-1|TRBJ2-1
CASQARLAGVNHNEQFF
>TRBV7-9|TRBJ2-7
CASSLETADEQYF
>TRBV4-3|TRBJ2-7
CASSQVQGVYEQYF
>TRBV20-1|TRBJ2-1
CSARGNHNEQFF
>TRBV20-1|TRBJ2-1
CSARALRLRDPYNEQFF